The 15 T cell receptor beta chains below were found in one sample sequenced in a study of Ad26.COV2.S vaccination and SARS-CoV-2 variants. Data came from immunoSEQ multiplex PCR; TCRdb stores just in-frame clones and leaves some out. The sample yields 510,000 or so clones, roughly 87% seen once. Described treatment: around 19 received Ad26.COV2.S at low or high dose, single or two shots; 5 received placebo; per-sample allocation not given. Vaccine and placebo recipients were sampled on day 63 after the first injection. Sequenced here: peripheral blood, sampled in a trial of Ad26.COV2.S vaccine versus placebo. These receptors were obtained from a person aged 18-60 years who received the Ad26.COV2.S COVID-19 vaccine or a placebo.

The CDR3 DNA reads TGTGCCAGCAGTTTCAGTTTACCCGGGGAGCAGTTCTTC. Translated, it gives CASSFSLPGEQFF. The chain uses TRBV27 and TRBJ2-1; no clear D gene. The length of the CDR3 is 13 residues. Trimming shortened V by 3 bases and J by 10 bases, and 13 bases separated the two germline ends. Germline V gene data show CDR1 as MNHEY and CDR2 as SMNVEV (reference sequence).

This chain links TRBV5-4 with TRBJ2-7; TRBD1 matches at 8 bases. The V gene end was trimmed by 1 base and the J gene end by 6 bases; junction bases not matched to a gene: 6. The CDR3 totals 14 residues. Per germline, CDR1 SGHNT and CDR2 YYREEE (reference sequence). CDR3 sequence: CASSLQGAAAEQYF. As DNA, the CDR3 is TGTGCCAGCAGCTTGCAGGGGGCGGCGGCCGAGCAGTACTTC.

The chain uses TRBV19 and TRBJ2-2, with D tentatively TRBD1 or TRBD2 (5 bases each). This CDR3 spans 16 amino acids. V was clipped by 4 bases and J by 0 bases, with 12 bases between them. Germline CDR1 is LNHDA and CDR2 is SQIVND (reference sequence). The CDR3 DNA follows: TGTGCCAGTAGTAGCCCGGGACGAGCGAACACCGGGGAGCTGTTTTTT. Its translation is CASSSPGRANTGELFF.

The gene calls are TRBV19 and TRBJ2-3; tentative D call: TRBD2 (7 bases). The V end was cut by 3 bases, the J end by 1 base, with 14 bases between. Germline V gene sequence: CDR1 LNHDA, CDR2 SQIVND (reference sequence). This CDR3 has 16 residues. The chain's CDR3 is CASSMMGGHRTDTQYF. The CDR3 DNA reads TGTGCCAGTAGTATGATGGGGGGGCACCGCACAGATACGCAGTATTTT.

The V call is TRBV19, the J call TRBJ2-7; the D is unclear. The CDR3 sequence is 11 residues long. The germline V gene has CDR1 LNHDA and CDR2 SQIVND (reference sequence). The V end lost 6 bases, the J end lost 7 bases, and 10 bases lay between the germline ends. The CDR3 is CASREGGEQYF. The CDR3 region has the DNA TGTGCCAGTAGGGAAGGTGGGGAGCAGTACTTC.

The chain joins TRBV6-5 to TRBJ1-3; D may be TRBD1 (5 bases). V lost 0 bases to trimming and J lost 6 bases, with 12 bases between them. CDR1 is MNHEY, CDR2 SVGAGI, per germline. This CDR3 region has 15 residues. The CDR3 region has the DNA TGTGCCAGCAGTTACTCGAAGGGGCACCAAAACACCATATATTTT. Translating it yields CASSYSKGHQNTIYF.

This clone was seen only once. This chain connects TRBV5-5 to TRBJ1-5; D uncertain. V gave up 0 bases and J gave up 5 bases, with 6 bases separating them. The CDR3 sequence is 13 residues long. The V gene's germline CDR1 is SGHKS and CDR2 YYEKEE (reference sequence). CDR3 sequence (DNA): TGTGCCAGCAGCTTGGGGGGTGATCAGCCCCAGCATTTT. As protein: CASSLGGDQPQHF.

The rearrangement links TRBV3-1 (or the pseudogene TRBV3-2) to TRBJ2-5; 10 nucleotides agree with TRBD2. This CDR3 spans 16 amino acids. The V segment lost 2 bases and the J segment 3 bases; nucleotides outside the gene matches: 6. Germline-derived CDR1 and CDR2 are LGHDT and YNNKEL (reference sequence). CDR3 sequence (DNA): TGTGCCAGCAGCCAACAACTAGCGGGAAGGGAAGAGACCCAGTACTTC. This sequence encodes CASSQQLAGREETQYF.

J is TRBJ2-6 and V is TRBV7-2; no clear D gene. Between the trimmed V and J ends, which lost 5 bases and 0 bases, there was a span of 14 bases. The CDR3 extends over 17 amino acids. Germline V gene lookup returns CDR1 SGHTA and CDR2 FQGNSA. The CDR3 reads CASSQQPWSSGANVLTF. As DNA, the CDR3 is TGTGCCAGCAGCCAGCAACCGTGGTCCTCTGGGGCCAACGTCCTGACTTTC.

The chain's CDR3 is CASSRAVAGLDNEQFF. CDR3 sequence (DNA): TGTGCCAGTAGTCGCGCCGTAGCGGGCCTGGACAATGAGCAGTTCTTC. The chain links TRBV19 to TRBJ2-1, with TRBD2 matching over 7 bases. From germline, CDR1 is LNHDA and CDR2 SQIVND (reference sequence). The CDR3 extends over 16 amino acids. The J segment lost 5 bases and the V segment lost 5 bases, leaving 12 bases of the junction unmatched.

The J gene is TRBJ1-1, the V gene TRBV27; D might be TRBD1 (5 bases). This CDR3 is built from 12 residues. V lost 5 bases and J lost 7, with 11 bases in between. CDR1 is MNHEY and CDR2 is SMNVEV in the germline V gene (reference sequence). CDR3 amino acids: CASSINRGEAFF. The DNA of the CDR3 is TGTGCCAGCAGTATAAATAGGGGTGAAGCTTTCTTT.

This clone appeared a few times. The chain is built from TRBV29-1 and TRBJ1-1, with 7 bases identical to TRBD1. The V gene's germline CDR1 is SQVTM and CDR2 ANQGSEA. The CDR3 covers 17 residues. The V gene end was trimmed by 7 bases and the J gene end by 3 bases; junction bases not matched to a gene: 20. CDR3 coding DNA: TGCAGCGCCAAAGGGTGGCAGGGGGAGGCCTCGGACACTGAAGCTTTCTTT. Amino acid sequence: CSAKGWQGEASDTEAFF.

The DNA of the CDR3 is TGTGCCAGCAGCTTCGGGTGGGTTGGTAGCGGAAACACAGATACGCAGTATTTT. This encodes CASSFGWVGSGNTDTQYF. The rearrangement uses TRBV7-2 and TRBJ2-3; D possibly corresponds to TRBD2 (6 bases). Germline V gives CDR1 SGHTA, CDR2 FQGNSA. V lost 3 bases, J lost 2 bases, and 21 bases lay in between. The CDR3 runs 18 residues.

This clone came up once. The chain combines TRBV7-8 with TRBJ2-2, with D perhaps TRBD1 or TRBD2 (6 bases each). Germline V CDR1 and CDR2: SGHVS, FQNEAQ. V was pared by 3 bases and J by 5 bases, with 13 bases between. This CDR3 comprises 15 residues. The CDR3: CASSFRGARTGELFF. For the CDR3, the DNA is TGTGCCAGCAGCTTTAGGGGGGCAAGGACCGGGGAGCTGTTTTTT.

The genes are TRBV3-1 (or the pseudogene TRBV3-2) and TRBJ1-1; D is possibly TRBD1 (5 bases). Germline CDR1 reads LGHDT; CDR2 reads YNNKEL (reference sequence). Trimming left V 1 base short and J 6 bases short, with 9 bases between. This CDR3 has 13 residues. The CDR3 protein is CASSQGGTPEAFF. Here the CDR3 DNA reads TGTGCCAGCAGCCAAGGGGGGACGCCTGAAGCTTTCTTT.